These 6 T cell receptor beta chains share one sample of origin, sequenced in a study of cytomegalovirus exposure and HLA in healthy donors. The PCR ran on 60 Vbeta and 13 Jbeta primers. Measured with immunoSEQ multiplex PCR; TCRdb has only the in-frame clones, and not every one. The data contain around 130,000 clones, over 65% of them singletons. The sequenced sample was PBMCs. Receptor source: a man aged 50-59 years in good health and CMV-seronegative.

The DNA for the CDR3 is TGTGCCAGCGGAGGTGGGCTTGGTAGGGCCGGGGAGCTGTTTTTT. It codes for CASGGGLGRAGELFF. V and J are TRBV7-8 and TRBJ2-2; possibly TRBD2 for D (5 bases). This CDR3 is built from 15 residues. V lost 8 bases, J lost 6 bases, and 19 bases lay in between. The germline gives CDR1 SGHVS, CDR2 FQNEAQ.

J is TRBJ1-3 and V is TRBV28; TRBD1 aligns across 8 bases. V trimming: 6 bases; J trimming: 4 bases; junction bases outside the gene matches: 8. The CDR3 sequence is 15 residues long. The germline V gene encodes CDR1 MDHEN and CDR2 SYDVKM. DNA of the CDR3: TGTGCCAGCAGCCGACAGGGGACGGAAGGAAACACCATATATTTT. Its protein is CASSRQGTEGNTIYF.

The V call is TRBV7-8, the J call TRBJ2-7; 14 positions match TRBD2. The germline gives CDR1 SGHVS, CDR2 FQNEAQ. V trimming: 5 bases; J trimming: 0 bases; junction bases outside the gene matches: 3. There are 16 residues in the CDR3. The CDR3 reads CASSRLAGGSSYEQYF. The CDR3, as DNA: TGTGCCAGCAGCCGACTAGCGGGAGGGAGCTCCTACGAGCAGTACTTC. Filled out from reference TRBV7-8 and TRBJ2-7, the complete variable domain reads GAGVSQSPRYKVAKRGQDVALRCDPISGHVSLFWYQQALGQGPEFLTYFQNEAQLDKSGLPSDRFFAERPEGSVSTLKIQRTQQEDSAVYLCASSRLAGGSSYEQYFGPGTRLTVT.

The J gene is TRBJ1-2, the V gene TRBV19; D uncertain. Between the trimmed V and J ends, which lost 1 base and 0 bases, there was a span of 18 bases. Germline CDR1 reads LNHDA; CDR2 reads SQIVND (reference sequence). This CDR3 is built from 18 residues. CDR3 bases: TGTGCCAGTAGTATAGTGGGCAGAACCCACTCCGCTAACTATGGCTACACCTTC. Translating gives CASSIVGRTHSANYGYTF. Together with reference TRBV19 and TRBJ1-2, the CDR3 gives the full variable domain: DGGITQSPKYLFRKEGQNVTLSCEQNLNHDAMYWYRQDPGQGLRLIYYSQIVNDFQKGDIAEGYSVSREKKESFPLTVTSAQKNPTAFYLCASSIVGRTHSANYGYTFGSGTRLTVV.

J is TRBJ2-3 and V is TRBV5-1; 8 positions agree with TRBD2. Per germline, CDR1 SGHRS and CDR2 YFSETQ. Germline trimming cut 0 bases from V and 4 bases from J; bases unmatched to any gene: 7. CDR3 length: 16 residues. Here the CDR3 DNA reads TGCGCCAGCAGCTTGGCCCCTAGCGGGTCTTCAGATACGCAGTATTTT. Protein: CASSLAPSGSSDTQYF.

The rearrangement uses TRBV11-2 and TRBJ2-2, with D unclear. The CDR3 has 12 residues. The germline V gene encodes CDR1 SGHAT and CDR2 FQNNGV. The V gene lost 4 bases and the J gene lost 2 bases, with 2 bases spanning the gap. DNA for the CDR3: TGTGCCAGCAGCTCTAACACCGGGGAGCTGTTTTTT. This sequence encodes CASSSNTGELFF.